The present entry profiles one TCR beta chain with its context. TCRdb fed the PCR reads into MiXCR, producing one record per CDR3 protein. The sample holds a few hundred thousand distinct CDR3 sequences; about 25% are singletons and the top ten take around 0.79%. This entry belongs to a study of molecular identifiers for immune sequencing clone quantification. CDR3 length equals 17 residues. V dropped 3 bases and J dropped 0 bases, with 16 bases sitting between them. Source material: naive CD8+ T cells from blood, with Jurkat cell RNA spiked in. The subset here: FACS-sorted CD8+CD4-CCR7+CD45RA+ naive T cells. The rearrangement links TRBV12-3 or TRBV12-4 to TRBJ2-3; the D call may be TRBD1 or TRBD2 (5 bases each). The TCR comes from a human donor in good health. Some libraries in this study had Jurkat cell RNA spiked in. CDR3 region: CASSLGTVSSSTDTQYF. The CDR3, as DNA: TGTGCCAGCAGTTTGGGGACCGTTTCCTCTAGCACAGATACGCAGTATTTT.